This T cell receptor (beta chain) was sequenced for a study of blood T cell repertoires in COVID-19. Libraries were prepared by immunoSEQ multiplex PCR; TCRdb keeps only in-frame clonotypes and omits some of them. The sample contains 200,000 to 300,000 clones, 65% to 90% of which appear only once. The V and J ends lost 8 bases and 1 base respectively, with 11 bases between them. The CDR3 is 14 amino acids. CDR1 and CDR2 from the germline V gene are MGHRA and YSYEKL. The V and J genes are TRBV4-1 and TRBJ2-2; weak D call: TRBD2 (6 bases). The clonotype was recovered from a man aged 50 to 60 with COVID-19, enrolled during active disease. Sequences were obtained from peripheral blood. The CDR3 region is CASGSGWNTGELFF. In nucleotides, the CDR3 is TGCGCCAGCGGTAGCGGATGGAACACCGGGGAGCTGTTTTTT.